These T cell receptor beta chains were read from a single sample in a study of control samples from healthy donors and cancer patients. Libraries were prepared by immunoSEQ multiplex PCR; TCRdb keeps only in-frame clonotypes and omits some of them. The sample totals 150,000 to 200,000 clones. The source material was blood. Receptor source: a woman under 40 in good health. Each CDR3 is given with its conserved first and last residue. D genes are given only for firm matches.

TRBV15,NA,TRBJ1-3,TGTGCCACCAGCAGAGACAGCAGCCGCTCTGGAAACACCATATATTTT,CATSRDSSRSGNTIYF
TRBV12-3/TRBV12-4,TRBD1,TRBJ2-5,TGTGCCAGCGGATCGACAGGGCAAGAGACCCAGTACTTC,CASGSTGQETQYF
TRBV7-8,TRBD1,TRBJ2-7,TGTGCCAGCAGGGAACAGGGGAAGCAGTACTTC,CASREQGKQYF
TRBV3-1/TRBV3-2,NA,TRBJ1-1,TGTGCCAGCAGCCCTCGAGGAAGACGCATGAACACTGAAGCTTTCTTT,CASSPRGRRMNTEAFF
TRBV2,TRBD2,TRBJ2-7,TGTGCCAGCAGTGAGGGACTAGCAAAGGGCGAGCAGTACTTC,CASSEGLAKGEQYF
TRBV7-2,TRBD2,TRBJ2-5,TGTGCCAGCAGCTTACGGACTAGCGGGGGGGAGACCCAGTACTTC,CASSLRTSGGETQYF
TRBV5-6,NA,TRBJ1-4,TGTGCCAGCAGCTTGTACAGGCCCCCGGGAAAACTGTTTTTT,CASSLYRPPGKLFF
TRBV7-9,NA,TRBJ2-7,TGTGCCAGCAGCTCCCTTTGGGGGGAGGAGCAGTACTTC,CASSSLWGEEQYF
TRBV29-1,NA,TRBJ1-1,TGCAGCGTTGAAGTTCATCAAATGAACACTGAAGCTTTCTTT,CSVEVHQMNTEAFF
TRBV2,NA,TRBJ1-1,TGTGCCAGCAGTGTTCTAGGTCTCCAATTCGGATCCTACACTGAAGCTTTCTTT,CASSVLGLQFGSYTEAFF
TRBV27,NA,TRBJ1-2,TGTGCCAGCAGTTTAGGGACACCAACTAACTATGGCTACACCTTC,CASSLGTPTNYGYTF
TRBV7-2,NA,TRBJ1-4,TGTGCCAGCAGCTTACTAGAGAATGAAAAACTGTTTTTT,CASSLLENEKLFF
TRBV4-3,TRBD1,TRBJ2-7,TGCGCCAGCAGCCCTGGGACAGGCAATGGCTACGAGCAGTACTTC,CASSPGTGNGYEQYF
TRBV6-5,TRBD1,TRBJ1-4,TGTGCCAGCAGCAATGACTACAGGGGCTCGGAAAAACTGTTTTTT,CASSNDYRGSEKLFF
TRBV4-2,TRBD2,TRBJ2-5,TGTGCCAGCAGCCCGACTAGCGGGGGAGCTGAGACCCAGTACTTC,CASSPTSGGAETQYF
TRBV9,NA,TRBJ2-7,TGTGCCAGCAGAGCATCCGGGACAAAGGTAGTCCACGAGCAGTACTTC,CASRASGTKVVHEQYF
TRBV27,NA,TRBJ1-5,TGTGCCAGCAGTTCAGATCAGCCCCAGCATTTT,CASSSDQPQHF
TRBV5-1,TRBD1,TRBJ1-5,TGCGCCAGCAGCTTAGGGACAGGTGTTCAGCCCCAGCATTTT,CASSLGTGVQPQHF
TRBV5-1,TRBD2,TRBJ2-1,TGCGCCAGCAGTCGAAGCGGGGGGGCTTACAATGAGCAGTTCTTC,CASSRSGGAYNEQFF
TRBV5-1,NA,TRBJ1-1,TGCGCCAGCAGCTTTATCAGGCGGTCTGAAGCTTTCTTT,CASSFIRRSEAFF
TRBV28,TRBD1,TRBJ1-5,TGTGCCAGCAGTGGGACAGGGTTTCATAATCAGCCCCAGCATTTT,CASSGTGFHNQPQHF
TRBV6-2/TRBV6-3,NA,TRBJ1-1,TGTGCCAGCAGTTCCCAGGGCACTGAAGCTTTCTTT,CASSSQGTEAFF
TRBV3-1/TRBV3-2,TRBD2,TRBJ2-7,TGTGCCAGCAGCCTCCGGATTTTGGAGCGGGGCGGTGAGCAGTACTTC,CASSLRILERGGEQYF
TRBV10-1,TRBD1,TRBJ1-5,TGCGCCAGCAGGAAACAGGGGAAGGATCAGCCCCAGCATTTT,CASRKQGKDQPQHF
TRBV7-2,TRBD1,TRBJ2-4,TGTGCCAGCAGCCTTTGGACAGGGGGGGTTCAAAACATTCAGTACTTC,CASSLWTGGVQNIQYF
TRBV7-9,NA,TRBJ2-1,TGTGCCAGCAGCGGACTTGGACAGTACAATGAGCAGTTCTTC,CASSGLGQYNEQFF
TRBV6-5,NA,TRBJ1-2,TGTGCCAGCAGTTACGACAAAACAGGGATCTATGGCTACACCTTC,CASSYDKTGIYGYTF
TRBV19,NA,TRBJ2-7,TGTGCCAGTAGTGTCACTACAGGATTATACTACGAGCAGTACTTC,CASSVTTGLYYEQYF
TRBV6-1,NA,TRBJ2-7,TGTGCCAGCAGTGAAGATGACAGGCGAGGATACGAGCAGTACTTC,CASSEDDRRGYEQYF
TRBV28,TRBD2,TRBJ2-2,TGTGCCAGCAGAGTCGGGGGGTTGAACACCGGGGAGCTGTTTTTT,CASRVGGLNTGELFF
TRBV30,NA,TRBJ1-6,TGTGCCTGGGCAAAGGGGCAGGGGAATTCACCCCTCCACTTT,CAWAKGQGNSPLHF
TRBV6-5,TRBD2,TRBJ2-5,TGTGCCAGCAGTTTGACAAGGACTAGCAGCCAGACCCAGTACTTC,CASSLTRTSSQTQYF
TRBV6-5,NA,TRBJ1-2,TGTGCCAGCAGTTACTCGATCTCGGCAGGGATCTATGGCTACACCTTC,CASSYSISAGIYGYTF
TRBV5-6,NA,TRBJ1-3,TGTGCCAGCAGCTGGGGACATTTCTCTGGAAACACCATATATTTT,CASSWGHFSGNTIYF
TRBV7-2,NA,TRBJ2-7,TGTGCCAGCAGCTTAATTCCCGCCTACGAGCAGTACTTC,CASSLIPAYEQYF
TRBV3-1/TRBV3-2,NA,TRBJ1-2,TGTGCCAGCAGCCAAGATAATGGTTCCGGACAGCTCTACTATGGCTACACCTTC,CASSQDNGSGQLYYGYTF
TRBV27,TRBD2,TRBJ2-5,TGTGCCAGCAGTTTAGAAGCGGGGGTCCAAGAGACCCAGTACTTC,CASSLEAGVQETQYF
TRBV2,NA,TRBJ1-5,TGTGCCAGCAGTATCAGGACTCCCCAGCATTTT,CASSIRTPQHF
TRBV30,TRBD1,TRBJ1-6,TGTGCCTGGAGTCCTGGGACAGGGGGTTCACCCCTCCACTTT,CAWSPGTGGSPLHF
TRBV7-2,NA,TRBJ2-7,TGTGCCAGCAGCTTATGGGACTACGAGCAGTACTTC,CASSLWDYEQYF
TRBV10-1,NA,TRBJ2-7,TGCGCCAGCAGTGTACAGCCCTCCTACGAGCAGTACTTC,CASSVQPSYEQYF
TRBV28,NA,TRBJ2-7,TGTGCCAGCAGTTTTAGTCCCTGGTTTACTGAGGTCTACGAGCAGTACTTC,CASSFSPWFTEVYEQYF
TRBV2,NA,TRBJ1-6,TGTGCCAGCAGGACGAGGGCCGTCGGGACAAAGAATTCACCCCTCCACTTT,CASRTRAVGTKNSPLHF
TRBV27,TRBD2,TRBJ2-5,TGTGCCAGCAGTTTAATCCCTCTCCGTCTATCTAGCGGGGGGGCATTTGAGACCCAGTACTTC,CASSLIPLRLSSGGAFETQYF
TRBV4-1,NA,TRBJ2-2,TGCGCCAGCAGCCGGAATGTTTACGGGGGGAACACCGGGGAGCTGTTTTTT,CASSRNVYGGNTGELFF
TRBV24-1,NA,TRBJ2-1,TGTGCCACCAGTGACGGGGGTAGGTGGAATGAGCAGTTCTTC,CATSDGGRWNEQFF
TRBV12-3/TRBV12-4,NA,TRBJ1-5,TGTGCCAGCAGCCATCCGAAGGAGCCCCAGCATTTT,CASSHPKEPQHF
TRBV4-1,TRBD2,TRBJ2-1,TGCGCCAGCAGCCGGACTAGCGGGGTTAATGAGCAGTTCTTC,CASSRTSGVNEQFF
TRBV19,NA,TRBJ2-2,TGTGCCAGTCCGCACTTTAACCATGCCGGGACATGGGTTTTAGCGAACACCGGGGAGCTGTTTTTT,CASPHFNHAGTWVLANTGELFF
TRBV25-1,NA,TRBJ2-5,TGTGCCAGCAGTGAGCTTCACGGGTGGGGGGAACCGGAGACCCAGTACTTC,CASSELHGWGEPETQYF